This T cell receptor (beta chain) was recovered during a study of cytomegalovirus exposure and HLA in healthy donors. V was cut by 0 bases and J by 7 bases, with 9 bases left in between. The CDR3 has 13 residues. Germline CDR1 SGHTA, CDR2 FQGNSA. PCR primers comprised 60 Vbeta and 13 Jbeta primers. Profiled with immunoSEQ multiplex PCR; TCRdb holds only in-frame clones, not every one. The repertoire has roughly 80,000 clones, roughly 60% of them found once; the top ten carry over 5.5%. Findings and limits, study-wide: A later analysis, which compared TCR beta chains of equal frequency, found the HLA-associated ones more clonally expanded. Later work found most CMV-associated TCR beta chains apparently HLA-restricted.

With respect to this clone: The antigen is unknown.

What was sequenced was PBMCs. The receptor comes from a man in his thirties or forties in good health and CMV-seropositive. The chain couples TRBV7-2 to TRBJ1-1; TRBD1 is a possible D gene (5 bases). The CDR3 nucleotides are TGTGCCAGCAGCTTAGCCAGGGAAGATGAAGCTTTCTTT. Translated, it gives CASSLAREDEAFF.